Detailed here is one T cell receptor beta chain. Its antigen is currently unknown. Mismatch with germline at one junction end may stem from a read error. Germline V lookup: CDR1 MNHEY, CDR2 SVGEGT. This CDR3 has 13 residues. This record comes from a study of Graves' ophthalmopathy and Graves' hyperthyroidism. For the study at large: Specimen type is peripheral blood, obtained at initial diagnosis before any treatment.

Every ophthalmopathy donor presented moderate-to-severe activity, CAS ≥3, NOSPECS ≥4 and duration under 3 months. The authors isolated PBMCs from about 10 ml of fresh peripheral blood. Regarding the study as a whole: For separating ophthalmopathy from stable hyperthyroidism, a 13-signature model gave over 85% sensitivity and approximately 80% specificity.

RNA transcripts yielded amplified TCR beta CDR3 regions. HTBI-primed RT-PCR formed the first round, and a multiplex PCR formed the second. MiXCR, run by TCRdb on the multiplex PCR reads, gives a single entry per CDR3 protein. The sample holds about 400,000 distinct CDR3 sequences, 15% to 20% seen once. This rearrangement joins TRBV6-2 or TRBV6-3 to TRBJ2-4; 12 bases agree with TRBD2. Sequenced material: peripheral blood. This sequence originates from a woman aged 18-29 years with Graves' ophthalmopathy. The CDR3 here is CASSYGTSGFSVF. The CDR3 DNA is TGTGCCAGCAGTTACGGGACTAGCGGGTTTTCGGTCTTC.